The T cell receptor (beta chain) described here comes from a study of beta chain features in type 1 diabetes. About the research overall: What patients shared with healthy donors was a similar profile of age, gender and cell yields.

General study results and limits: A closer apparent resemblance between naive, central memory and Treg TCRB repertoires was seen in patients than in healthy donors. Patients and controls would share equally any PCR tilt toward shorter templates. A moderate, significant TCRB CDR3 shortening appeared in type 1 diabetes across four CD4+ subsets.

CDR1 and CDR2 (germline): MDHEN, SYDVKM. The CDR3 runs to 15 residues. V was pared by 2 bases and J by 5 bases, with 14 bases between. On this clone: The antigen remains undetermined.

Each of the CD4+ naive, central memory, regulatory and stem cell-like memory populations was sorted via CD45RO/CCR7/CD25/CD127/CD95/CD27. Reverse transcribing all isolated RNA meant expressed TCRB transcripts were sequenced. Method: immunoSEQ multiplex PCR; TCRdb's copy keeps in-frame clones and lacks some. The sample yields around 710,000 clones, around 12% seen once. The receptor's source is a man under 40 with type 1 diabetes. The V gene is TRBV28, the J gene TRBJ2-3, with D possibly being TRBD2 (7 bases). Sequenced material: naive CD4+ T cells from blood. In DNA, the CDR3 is TGTGCCAGCAGTTTACTAGGGGGGGCCGGAGATACGCAGTATTTT. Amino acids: CASSLLGGAGDTQYF.